Listed here are 8 T cell receptor beta chains from one sample, sequenced in a study of siplizumab effects on memory and regulatory T cells. Some clones are missing from TCRdb's copy, which holds only in-frame ones; the method was immunoSEQ multiplex PCR. Among some 100,000 clones listed, 93% were seen once. The sequencing input was CD8+ T cells sorted from blood. The receptors here all came from a human donor in good health.

V is TRBV19 and J is TRBJ1-1; the D is unclear. The V end lost 5 bases, the J end lost 0 bases, and 10 bases lay between the germline ends. Germline CDR1 and CDR2: LNHDA and SQIVND (reference sequence). This CDR3 is built from 14 residues. The CDR3 DNA reads TGTGCCAGTAGTCCACGGGTTGTGAACACTGAAGCTTTCTTT. This encodes CASSPRVVNTEAFF.

The chain combines TRBV5-8 with TRBJ1-5, with 7 bases matching TRBD1. The germline V gene encodes CDR1 SGHTS and CDR2 YDEGEE. V trimming: 4 bases; J trimming: 3 bases; junction bases outside the gene matches: 4. The CDR3 is made up of 14 amino acids. Here the CDR3 DNA reads TGTGCCAGCAGCCTCGGGACAGACAATCAGCCCCAGCATTTT. Protein product: CASSLGTDNQPQHF.

CDR3: CASSVASGDEQFF. CDR3 in DNA: TGTGCCAGCAGCGTAGCGTCCGGGGATGAGCAGTTCTTC. V and J are TRBV9 and TRBJ2-1, with D possibly matching TRBD2 (5 bases). The length of the CDR3 is 13 residues. The V gene lost 0 bases and the J gene lost 8 bases, with 9 bases spanning the gap. In germline, CDR1 is SGDLS, CDR2 YYNGEE.

The chain uses TRBV13 and TRBJ2-7, with 10 bases that match TRBD2. The CDR3 spans 14 residues. Unmatched junction bases numbered 0, after V lost 0 bases and J lost 4 bases. Germline V CDR1 and CDR2: PRHDT, FYEKMQ (reference sequence). The CDR3 protein is CASSLGSGRYEQYF. The CDR3 coding sequence is TGTGCCAGCAGCTTAGGTAGCGGGAGGTACGAGCAGTACTTC.

This clone was seen once. The genes are TRBV7-9 and TRBJ2-4; 7 bases are a match to TRBD1. In germline, CDR1 is SEHNR, CDR2 FQNEAQ (reference sequence). J gave up 3 bases and V 7 bases, and 9 bases lay outside the gene matches. The length of the CDR3 is 15 residues. This chain's CDR3 is CASTPTGTDKNIQYF. In DNA, the CDR3 is TGTGCCAGCACGCCAACCGGGACAGACAAAAACATTCAGTACTTC.

The V call is TRBV9, the J call TRBJ1-4; TRBD1 agrees at 8 bases. The CDR3 spans 18 residues. The V gene's germline CDR1 is SGDLS and CDR2 YYNGEE. V lost 3 bases, J lost 0 bases, and 10 bases stayed unmatched. The CDR3 loop is CASSAARTGPATNEKLFF. Here the CDR3 DNA reads TGTGCCAGCAGCGCGGCTCGGACAGGGCCGGCAACTAATGAAAAACTGTTTTTT.

The genes are TRBV9 and TRBJ1-2; 8 bases match TRBD1. The germline gives CDR1 SGDLS, CDR2 YYNGEE. The CDR3 totals 16 residues. V lost 1 base and J lost 7; bases outside the gene matches: 12. Here the CDR3 reads CASSVNPRRGPGGYTF. As DNA, the CDR3 is TGTGCCAGCAGCGTAAACCCCCGCAGGGGGCCTGGTGGCTACACCTTC.

This chain uses TRBV5-4 with TRBJ1-2; D uncertain. The germline CDR1 and CDR2 sequences are SGHNT and YYREEE (reference sequence). Trimming took off 4 bases at V and 6 bases at J, with 19 bases between the two ends. The CDR3 is 15 amino acids. CDR3 sequence: CASSPGPGPSNGYTF. The CDR3 bases are TGTGCCAGCAGCCCTGGACCAGGTCCGAGTAATGGCTACACCTTC. The entire variable domain, with the rest obtained from reference TRBV5-4 and TRBJ1-2, is as follows: ETGVTQSPTHLIKTRGQQVTLRCSSQSGHNTVSWYQQALGQGPQFIFQYYREEENGRGNFPPRFSGLQFPNYSSELNVNALELDDSALYLCASSPGPGPSNGYTFGSGTRLTVV.